This record looks at one T cell receptor (beta chain) sequence and its context. Antigen: not known. The source of the sample is a study of spatial heterogeneity in lung cancer. Study-level information: Beta-chain sequences consistently outnumbered alpha-chain sequences in detection.

As to time point: sample taken at primary tumor resection. Whole RNA, isolated from tumor, nontumor lung or frozen PBMC, was sequenced without prior sorting. Around 70 TRACERx patients with early, untreated non-small cell lung cancer donated samples. Looked up from germline, CDR1 is SGHTA and CDR2 is FQGNSA. This CDR3 contains 15 residues. The junction had 9 bases not matched to a gene; V was cut back by 6 bases and J by 5 bases. TCR cDNA molecules each had a unique molecular identifier. TCRdb called the 5' RACE reads again in MiXCR, with one record for every CDR3 protein. Here the sample spans about 80,000 distinct CDR3 sequences, 15% to 20% being singletons. Study observations and caveats: Blood contained ubiquitous expanded tumor TCRs more at resection than at follow-up.

The sequencing here drew on PBMCs, taken at surgery. This chain joins TRBV7-2 and TRBJ2-1, with 8 nucleotides matching TRBD2. The TCR originated in a male donor with early-stage non-small cell lung cancer. The CDR3 DNA reads as TGTGCCAGCAGAGTAGGGGGACTAGTGGACAATGAGCAGTTCTTC. It is translated as CASRVGGLVDNEQFF. Full variable domain (missing parts from reference TRBV7-2 and TRBJ2-1): GAGVSQSPSNKVTEKGKDVELRCDPISGHTALYWYRQSLGQGLEFLIYFQGNSAPDKSGLPSDRFSAERTGGSVSTLTIQRTQQEDSAVYLCASRVGGLVDNEQFFGPGTRLTVL.